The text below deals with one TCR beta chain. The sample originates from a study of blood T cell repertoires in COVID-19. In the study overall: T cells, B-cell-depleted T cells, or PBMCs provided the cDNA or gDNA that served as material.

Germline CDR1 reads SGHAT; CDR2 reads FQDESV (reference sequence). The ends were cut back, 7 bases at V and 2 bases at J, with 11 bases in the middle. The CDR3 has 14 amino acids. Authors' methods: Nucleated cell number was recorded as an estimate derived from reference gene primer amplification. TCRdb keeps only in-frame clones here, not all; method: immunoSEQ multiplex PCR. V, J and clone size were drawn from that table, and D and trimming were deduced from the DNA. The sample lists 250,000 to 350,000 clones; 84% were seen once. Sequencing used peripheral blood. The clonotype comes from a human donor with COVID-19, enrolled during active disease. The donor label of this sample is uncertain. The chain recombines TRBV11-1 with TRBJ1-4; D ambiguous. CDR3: CASKWSGTNEKLFF. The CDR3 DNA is TGTGCCAGCAAGTGGAGCGGGACTAATGAAAAACTGTTTTTT.